Each of the 14 T cell receptor beta chains below was sequenced from the same sample in a study of T cells after yellow fever vaccination. TCRdb re-called the 5' RACE reads with MiXCR, one entry per CDR3 protein. There are approximately 340,000 distinct CDR3 sequences in the sample; more than 8.5% occur only once, and roughly 18% lies in the top ten. The specimen comprised PBMCs, sampled on the day of the first yellow fever vaccination. The receptors derive from a young man who received the YFV17D yellow fever vaccine.

The chain joins TRBV5-1 to TRBJ2-7, with 9 bases that match TRBD2. V lost 0 bases to trimming and J lost 6 bases; unmatched junction nucleotides: 7. Germline CDR1 reads SGHRS; CDR2 reads YFSETQ. CDR3 length: 15 amino acids. CDR3 residues: CASSLELSGGSEQYF. CDR3 nucleotides: TGCGCCAGCAGCTTGGAACTAAGCGGGGGGTCCGAGCAGTACTTC.

This clonotype has at least ten counts. The chain combines TRBV5-1 with TRBJ2-2; 8 nucleotides line up with TRBD1. Trimming at V came to 3 bases and at J to 0 bases, leaving 13 bases not matched to a gene. There are 19 residues in the CDR3. In germline, CDR1 is SGHRS, CDR2 YFSETQ. CDR3 loop: CASSWGPGGDASNTGELFF. The CDR3 region has the DNA TGCGCCAGCAGCTGGGGCCCAGGGGGCGACGCCTCGAACACCGGGGAGCTGTTTTTT. The full variable domain, its missing parts supplied by reference TRBV5-1 and TRBJ2-2, is KAGVTQTPRYLIKTRGQQVTLSCSPISGHRSVSWYQQTPGQGLQFLFEYFSETQRNKGNFPGRFSGRQFSNSRSEMNVSTLELGDSALYLCASSWGPGGDASNTGELFFGEGSRLTVL.

The chain employs TRBV7-3 and TRBJ2-5, with 9 bases fitting TRBD2. Trimming took 1 base from V and 2 from J; bases not matched to a gene: 8. The germline CDR1 and CDR2 sequences are SGHTA and FQGTGA. This CDR3 region has 17 residues. In DNA form, the CDR3 reads TGTGCCAGCAGCTTAAGTGGCGGGGGGGCGGGACAAGAGACCCAGTACTTC. Its protein is CASSLSGGGAGQETQYF.

This clonotype was observed many times. This rearrangement joins TRBV20-1 to TRBJ2-7, with D unresolved. There are 16 residues in the CDR3. Germline V gene sequence: CDR1 DFQATT, CDR2 SNEGSKA (reference sequence). The V end was cut by 0 bases, the J end by 3 bases, with 18 bases between. In nucleotides, the CDR3 is TGCAGTGCTAGAGATGATTTGGAAGGGAAGGGCTACGAGCAGTACTTC. It encodes CSARDDLEGKGYEQYF.

In this sample, this clonotype turned up a few times. The genes are TRBV3-1 and TRBJ2-5, with D unclear. Germline values: CDR1 LGHDT, CDR2 YNNKEL (reference sequence). Trimming stripped 0 bases from V and 2 bases from J, with 13 bases between. The CDR3 is made up of 16 amino acids. Written as DNA, the CDR3 is TGTGCCAGCAGCCAAGATCTTGGCCCCGGACAAGAGACCCAGTACTTC. Translating it yields CASSQDLGPGQETQYF.

This clonotype was detected many times. The rearrangement links TRBV18 to TRBJ1-2, with 7 bases identical to TRBD1. CDR1 KGHSH and CDR2 LQKENI come from the germline V gene. V trimming: 6 bases; J trimming: 0 bases; junction bases outside the gene matches: 10. The CDR3 extends over 16 amino acids. As DNA, the CDR3 is TGTGCCAGCTCTCCCGGAGGACAGGCCTCTAACTATGGCTACACCTTC. This encodes CASSPGGQASNYGYTF.

This clonotype came up many times. This rearrangement joins TRBV20-1 to TRBJ2-7; D is unclear. Germline CDR1 is DFQATT and CDR2 is SNEGSKA (reference sequence). The CDR3 totals 11 residues. V lost 6 bases to trimming and J lost 6 bases, with 12 bases between them. CDR3 protein: CSAAQPGEQYF. The CDR3 DNA reads TGCAGTGCCGCCCAACCAGGCGAGCAGTACTTC.

V and J are TRBV24-1 and TRBJ2-5; a possible D gene is TRBD1 (7 bases). This CDR3 comprises 16 residues. The germline V gene encodes CDR1 KGHDR and CDR2 SFDVKD. Trimming removed 0 bases at V and 5 bases at J, with 15 bases between. The DNA of the CDR3 is TGTGCCACCAGTGATTTGGACAGGGAGGAGTGGGAGACCCAGTACTTC. This encodes CATSDLDREEWETQYF.

This clonotype occurred once. It may be a read error: a sequence one base away is much more abundant. A read error is likely, as this CDR3 ends without the conserved phenylalanine or tryptophan. The DNA is omitted, as the CDR3 cannot be located on it reliably, and the CDR3 follows TCRdb's listing. The V call is TRBV7-2, the J call TRBJ1-6; TRBD1, as called in the table, went unchecked against the DNA. The germline V gene has CDR1 SGHTA and CDR2 FQGNSA. The CDR3 contains 10 residues when both ends are counted. The CDR3 sequence is CASSTPGTYL.

This clonotype was found a few times. V usage is TRBV20-1 and J usage is TRBJ2-2; 11 bases map to TRBD2. From germline, CDR1 is DFQATT and CDR2 SNEGSKA (reference sequence). The CDR3 loop spans 17 amino acids. V lost 1 base to trimming and J lost 2 bases; unmatched junction nucleotides: 6. Here the CDR3 reads CSARAVLAGDNTGELFF. CDR3 DNA: TGCAGTGCTAGAGCCGTACTAGCGGGGGATAACACCGGGGAGCTGTTTTTT.

This clonotype occurred a few times. This sequence joins TRBV7-8 and TRBJ2-2; D is possibly TRBD2 (5 bases). This CDR3 contains 14 residues. V was pared by 1 base and J by 7 bases, with 10 bases between. The germline V gene encodes CDR1 SGHVS and CDR2 FQNEAQ. CDR3: CASSLGEFGGELFF. CDR3 nucleotide sequence: TGTGCCAGCAGCTTAGGGGAGTTTGGCGGGGAGCTGTTTTTT.

The chain links TRBV7-2 to TRBJ2-7; 8 nucleotides match TRBD2. The germline V gene encodes CDR1 SGHTA and CDR2 FQGNSA. CDR3 size: 13 residues. V was clipped by 1 base and J by 7 bases; unmatched bases: 3. CDR3 in amino acids: CASSLGREGEQYV. The CDR3 DNA sequence: TGTGCCAGCAGCTTAGGACGGGAGGGGGAGCAGTACGTC.

This clonotype was seen only a few times. This chain uses TRBV15 with TRBJ2-3, with a possible D match to TRBD2 (6 bases). CDR3 length: 21 amino acids. The V end was cut by 0 bases, the J end by 10 bases, with 35 bases between. Germline V gene data show CDR1 as LNHNV and CDR2 as YYDKDF (reference sequence). CDR3 loop: CATSRDTAEAGRRLGAPPQYF. CDR3 nucleotide sequence: TGTGCCACCAGCAGAGATACTGCCGAGGCCGGTAGGAGACTAGGGGCCCCCCCGCAGTATTTT.

The chain carries TRBV3-1 and TRBJ2-7, with D perhaps being TRBD1 or TRBD2 (5 bases each). This CDR3 comprises 14 residues. Germline loops: CDR1 LGHDT, CDR2 YNNKEL (reference sequence). V was cut by 6 bases and J by 3 bases, with 15 bases left in between. The CDR3: CASRPRGERYEQYV. CDR3 DNA: TGTGCCAGCAGGCCTCGGGGCGAACGCTACGAGCAGTACGTC.